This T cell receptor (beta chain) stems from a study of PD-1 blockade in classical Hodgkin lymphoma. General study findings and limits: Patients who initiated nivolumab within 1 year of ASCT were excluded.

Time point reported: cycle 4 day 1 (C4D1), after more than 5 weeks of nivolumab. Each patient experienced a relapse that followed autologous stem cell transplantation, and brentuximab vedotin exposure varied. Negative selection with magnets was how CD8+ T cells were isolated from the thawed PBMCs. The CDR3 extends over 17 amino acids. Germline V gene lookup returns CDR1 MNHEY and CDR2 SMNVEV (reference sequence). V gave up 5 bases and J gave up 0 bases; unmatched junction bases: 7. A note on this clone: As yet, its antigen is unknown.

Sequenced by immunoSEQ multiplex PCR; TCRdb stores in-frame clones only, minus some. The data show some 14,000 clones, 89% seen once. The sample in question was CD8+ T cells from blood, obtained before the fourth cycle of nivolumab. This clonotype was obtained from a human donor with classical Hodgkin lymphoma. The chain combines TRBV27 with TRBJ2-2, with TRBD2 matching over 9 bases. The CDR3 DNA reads TGTGCCAGCAGTGGTCAGCGGGAGGCCCCGAACACCGGGGAGCTGTTTTTT. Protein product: CASSGQREAPNTGELFF.